One T cell receptor beta chain is described in this entry. Its antigen is unidentified. When replicate PCRs were run on unsorted PBMC, they used approximately 300 ng DNA, approximately 33,000 T cell genomes. Only in-frame clones appear in the TCRdb table, and some are missing; sequencing was by immunoSEQ multiplex PCR. The sample has fewer than 650,000 clones; roughly four fifths are singletons. These data come from a study of shared clonotypes between healthy human individuals. For the study at large: With ages of 18 to 49, the donors were two women and a few men.

Only Caucasian adults living in Nashville, Tennessee made up the donor group. Trimming at V came to 6 bases and at J to 7 bases, leaving 13 bases not matched to a gene. Germline V gene sequence: CDR1 MDHEN, CDR2 SYDVKM. This CDR3 contains 16 residues. Overall study findings and caveats: The authors expected sequencing depth to affect clonotype sharing among donors.

The TCR originated in a woman between 40 and 50 years old in good health. Some clones in this sample may be carry-over from other donors' samples. The sample was PBMCs. The rearrangement uses TRBV28 and TRBJ2-7; 12 bases agree with TRBD2. The CDR3 loop is CASSTRGASGRGEQYF. The CDR3, as DNA: TGTGCCAGCAGCACACGGGGGGCTAGCGGGAGGGGTGAGCAGTACTTC. Full variable domain (remainder filled in from reference TRBV28 and TRBJ2-7): DVKVTQSSRYLVKRTGEKVFLECVQDMDHENMFWYRQDPGLGLRLIYFSYDVKMKEKGDIPEGYSVSREKKERFSLILESASTNQTSMYLCASSTRGASGRGEQYFGPGTRLTVT.